This paragraph covers one TCR beta chain sequence. Germline and junction disagree at one end, which may indicate a read error. CDR1 is SSHAT and CDR2 is FNYEAQ in the germline V gene (reference sequence). CDR3 length equals 14 residues. The sample is drawn from a study of blood T cell repertoires in COVID-19. Across the whole study: Sources were T cells, B-cell-depleted T cells, or PBMCs; the material itself was cDNA or gDNA.

Authors' processing steps: Reference gene primer amplification gave nucleated cell count estimates. TCRdb's table, derived via immunoSEQ multiplex PCR, lists solely in-frame clones and lacks some. D and trimming were read from the DNA, whereas the V and J calls and clone size are those reported in that table. This table has over 200,000 clones, 80% to 90% appearing once. Seattle's enrolled individuals joined amid active infection and were then monitored longitudinally. Sequencing was carried out using peripheral blood. The sequence was collected from a man aged 50 to 60 with COVID-19, enrolled during active disease. This chain uses TRBV7-7 with TRBJ2-7; TRBD1 is a possible D gene (6 bases). The CDR3 protein is CASSWTEALYEQYF. CDR3 in DNA: TGTGCTAGCAGCTGGACAGAGGCCCTCTACGAGCAGTACTTC.